The next 32 T cell receptor beta chains were all read from a single sample in a study of breast tumors, draining lymph nodes, adjacent tissues. TCRdb redid the calling of the multiplex PCR reads with MiXCR, one entry per CDR3 protein. Of some 100,000 distinct CDR3 sequences listed, approximately 22% are singletons. Axillary draining lymph nodes of breast cancer patients supplied the node samples. Sequenced material: axillary lymph node tissue. Receptors were obtained from a female donor with breast cancer. Some clones in this sample may be carry-over from other donors' samples.

This clonotype was observed at least ten times. This rearrangement joins TRBV7-8 to TRBJ2-7, with 10 bases fitting TRBD2. J gave up 13 bases and V 0 bases, and 12 bases lay outside the gene matches. The CDR3 runs 15 residues. Germline CDR1 SGHVS, CDR2 FQNEAQ. The CDR3 spells CASSLALRVAGGPYF. DNA of the CDR3: TGTGCCAGCAGCTTAGCGCTCCGAGTAGCGGGGGGTCCTTACTTC.

This clonotype was counted ten times or more. The chain carries TRBV29-1 and TRBJ1-4; 7 bases fit TRBD1. V was pared by 4 bases and J by 6 bases, with 2 bases of the junction left unmatched. The CDR3 contains 12 residues. Germline assignment: CDR1 SQVTM and CDR2 ANQGSEA. The CDR3 nucleotides read TGCAGCGTTGCAGGGGGTGATGAAAAACTGTTTTTT. Protein: CSVAGGDEKLFF.

This clonotype was recorded at least ten times. The genes are TRBV7-3 and TRBJ2-6, with D hard to call. Trimming left V 0 bases short and J 0 bases short, with 9 bases between. The CDR3 runs 17 residues. Germline V CDR1 and CDR2: SGHTA, FQGTGA. The CDR3 sequence: CASSLTGQLSGANVLTF. CDR3 sequence (DNA): TGTGCCAGCAGCTTAACTGGTCAGCTCTCTGGGGCCAACGTCCTGACTTTC.

This clonotype has a count of ten or more. The chain employs TRBV7-9 and TRBJ1-2; D gene ambiguous. Per germline, CDR1 SEHNR and CDR2 FQNEAQ (reference sequence). Between the trimmed V and J ends, which lost 2 bases and 5 bases, there was a span of 12 bases. The CDR3 has 14 amino acids. The CDR3 loop is CASSLNTDLYGYTF. The DNA for the CDR3 is TGTGCCAGCAGCTTAAATACAGATCTATATGGCTACACCTTC.

A few counts support this clonotype. V gene TRBV6-1 combines with J gene TRBJ2-4; TRBD2 might be the D (5 bases). Trimming shortened V by 1 base and J by 6 bases, and 13 bases separated the two germline ends. Germline lookup yields CDR1 MNHNS and CDR2 SASEGT. The CDR3 covers 15 residues. The CDR3 spells CASSEGGVDRNIQYF. DNA of the CDR3: TGTGCCAGCAGTGAAGGGGGAGTAGACCGAAACATTCAGTACTTC.

The sample holds many counts of this clonotype. The rearrangement joins TRBV10-3 to TRBJ2-5, with a weak D call TRBD2 (5 bases). The V gene's germline CDR1 is ENHRY and CDR2 SYGVKD. The CDR3 contains 14 residues. Trimming shortened V by 3 bases and J by 1 base, and 9 bases separated the two germline ends. The CDR3 nucleotides read TGTGCCATCAGTGACGGGCGGGCCCAAGAGACCCAGTACTTC. It yields the protein CAISDGRAQETQYF.

About this clonotype itself: One end of the junction does not line up with germline, which may come from a read error. V is TRBV18 and J is TRBJ2-7; D gene unclear. This CDR3 has 12 amino acids. CDR1 KGHSH and CDR2 LQKENI come from the germline V gene. CDR3 region: CACSPGMGEQYF. The CDR3 coding sequence is TGTGCCTGCTCTCCCGGAATGGGTGAGCAGTACTTC.

This clonotype appeared many times. The CDR3 DNA follows: TGTGCCAGCAGCTTAGAGTCGACTAGCGGGGTACATGAGCAGTTCTTC. The encoded protein is CASSLESTSGVHEQFF. The chain couples TRBV7-2 to TRBJ2-1; 11 positions agree with TRBD2. This CDR3 is built from 16 residues. The germline V gene has CDR1 SGHTA and CDR2 FQGNSA. The junction had 7 bases not matched to a gene; V was cut back by 1 base and J by 8 bases.

There are many counts of this clonotype. The genes are TRBV3-1 and TRBJ1-6, with D hard to call. Germline lookup yields CDR1 LGHDT and CDR2 YNNKEL (reference sequence). CDR3 length: 15 amino acids. Trimming cost V 1 base and J 8 bases, with 12 bases left between them. CDR3 sequence: CASSQVVGGDSPLHF. The CDR3 nucleotides read TGTGCCAGCAGCCAAGTTGTGGGCGGCGATTCACCCCTCCACTTT. Full variable domain (missing parts from reference TRBV3-1 and TRBJ1-6): DTAVSQTPKYLVTQMGNDKSIKCEQNLGHDTMYWYKQDSKKFLKIMFSYNNKELIINETVPNRFSPKSPDKAHLNLHINSLELGDSAVYFCASSQVVGGDSPLHFGNGTRLTVT.

This clonotype appeared many times. This chain uses TRBV4-2 with TRBJ1-2, with 10 bases lining up with TRBD1. The V segment lost 1 base and the J segment 8 bases; nucleotides outside the gene matches: 7. Germline-derived CDR1 and CDR2 are LGHNA and YNFKEQ. The CDR3 runs to 15 residues. Here the CDR3 reads CASSQAGTGAGGYTF. DNA for the CDR3: TGTGCCAGCAGCCAAGCAGGGACAGGGGCGGGGGGCTACACCTTC.

This clonotype has a single count. The V and J genes are TRBV15 and TRBJ1-2, with 10 bases aligning to TRBD1. V lost 2 bases to trimming and J lost 8 bases; unmatched junction nucleotides: 8. The CDR3 loop spans 15 amino acids. Looked up from germline, CDR1 is LNHNV and CDR2 is YYDKDF (reference sequence). The CDR3 coding sequence is TGTGCCACCAGCAGAAATCTCGGGACAGGGGACGGCTACACCTTC. Amino acids: CATSRNLGTGDGYTF.

At least ten counts were recorded for this clonotype. The chain has TRBV27 and TRBJ2-7; 14 bases agree with TRBD2. Trimming cost V 6 bases and J 7 bases; bases outside gene matches: 2. The CDR3 length is 13 residues. Looked up from germline, CDR1 is MNHEY and CDR2 is SMNVEV (reference sequence). In nucleotides, the CDR3 is TGTGCCAGCAGGGGACTAGCGGGAGCGGAGCAGTACTTC. This sequence encodes CASRGLAGAEQYF.

V usage is TRBV2 and J usage is TRBJ2-1; TRBD1 might be the D (7 bases). CDR3 length: 15 amino acids. V dropped 6 bases and J dropped 7 bases, with 19 bases sitting between them. Germline V gives CDR1 SNHLY, CDR2 FYNNEI. The chain's CDR3 is CASRGNRGGKNEQFF. CDR3 sequence (DNA): TGTGCCAGCAGGGGGAACAGGGGAGGTAAAAATGAGCAGTTCTTC.

This clonotype was seen ten or more times. The chain couples TRBV12-3 or TRBV12-4 to TRBJ1-2; 7 bases align to TRBD1. Trimming at V came to 4 bases and at J to 3 bases, leaving 5 bases not matched to a gene. CDR3 length: 14 amino acids. The CDR3, as DNA: TGTGCCAGCAGTTCCTACGGGACAGACTATGGCTACACCTTC. As protein: CASSSYGTDYGYTF.

This clonotype was seen repeatedly, ten times or more. This chain uses TRBV19 with TRBJ2-1; a weak D match, TRBD2 (6 bases). Germline V CDR1 and CDR2: LNHDA, SQIVND (reference sequence). This CDR3 contains 14 residues. V lost 2 bases and J 9 bases, leaving 14 bases between the germline ends. CDR3 amino acids: CASSISWDSLEQFF. The CDR3 coding sequence is TGTGCCAGTAGTATAAGCTGGGACTCCCTTGAGCAGTTCTTC.

This clonotype was recorded many times. V gene TRBV7-9 combines with J gene TRBJ2-2; D uncertain. Germline CDR1 reads SEHNR; CDR2 reads FQNEAQ (reference sequence). V lost 5 bases and J 2 bases, leaving 12 bases between the germline ends. The CDR3 is made up of 15 amino acids. CDR3 in amino acids: CASSPTLANTGELFF. The CDR3 DNA reads as TGTGCCAGCAGCCCTACGTTGGCTAACACCGGGGAGCTGTTTTTT.

This clonotype was recorded many times. This chain joins TRBV3-1 and TRBJ1-2; 9 nucleotides match TRBD1. The CDR3 runs 13 residues. J was trimmed by 6 bases and V by 3 bases; bases with no gene match: 2. From germline, CDR1 is LGHDT and CDR2 YNNKEL (reference sequence). This CDR3 is CASSQRDRDGYTF. CDR3 coding DNA: TGTGCCAGCAGCCAGAGGGACAGGGATGGCTACACCTTC.

The genes are TRBV6-6 and TRBJ2-4; no firm D call. The CDR3 totals 11 residues. In germline, CDR1 is MNHNY, CDR2 SVGAGI (reference sequence). V was trimmed by 5 bases and J by 3 bases, leaving 2 bases between them. CDR3 DNA: TGTGCCAGCAGTCTCAAAAACATTCAGTACTTC. It codes for CASSLKNIQYF.

As concerns this clonotype: This sequence may be a read error, since a much larger clone differs from it by one base. V usage is TRBV2 and J usage is TRBJ1-5; a possible D gene is TRBD1 (5 bases). This CDR3 has 14 amino acids. Germline lookup yields CDR1 SNHLY and CDR2 FYNNEI. Trimming stripped 3 bases from V and 9 bases from J, with 15 bases between. For the CDR3, the DNA is TGTGCCAGCAGTGACGGGGAGGGGAGTCGGCCCCAGCATTTT. Protein: CASSDGEGSRPQHF.

This clonotype has at least ten counts. The CDR3 region has the DNA TGTGCCAGCAGCTCGAATCCGGACAGGGAAGGATATGGCTACACCTTC. As protein: CASSSNPDREGYGYTF. The chain joins TRBV7-8 to TRBJ1-2, with 8 bases that match TRBD1. From germline, CDR1 is SGHVS and CDR2 FQNEAQ. This CDR3 is built from 16 residues. V shed 4 bases and J 5 bases; nucleotides not matched to a gene: 12.

This clonotype was seen at least ten times. The CDR3 DNA is TGCAGTGCTAGAGATAGACAGGGGGAGGGGGGTCAGCCCCAGCATTTT. Encoded protein: CSARDRQGEGGQPQHF. The rearrangement links TRBV20-1 to TRBJ1-5; 9 bases are a match to TRBD1. V shed 0 bases, J shed 6 bases, and the junction held 9 bases outside the gene matches. The CDR3 sequence is 16 residues long. The germline V gene has CDR1 DFQATT and CDR2 SNEGSKA (reference sequence).

A few counts support this clonotype. The V and J genes are TRBV28 and TRBJ1-2; D remains unclear. The CDR3 spans 13 residues. The germline V gene has CDR1 MDHEN and CDR2 SYDVKM. V was clipped by 8 bases and J by 7 bases, with 17 bases between them. The CDR3 region is CASHESPVGGYTF. The CDR3 bases are TGTGCCAGCCACGAAAGCCCAGTGGGTGGCTACACCTTC.

A word on this clonotype: This may be a read error, as it is one base from a much larger clone. The chain uses TRBV9 and TRBJ2-2; D possibly corresponds to TRBD2 (5 bases). Trimming pared 5 bases from V and 0 bases from J, leaving 8 bases between. Germline loops: CDR1 SGDLS, CDR2 YYNGEE. The CDR3 contains 14 residues. CDR3 in amino acids: CASRASPNTGELFF. The DNA of the CDR3 is TGTGCCAGCAGGGCTAGCCCGAACACCGGGGAGCTGTTTTTT.

Many counts were recorded for this clonotype. This chain links TRBV5-8 with TRBJ2-5; D is perhaps TRBD2 (6 bases). Germline V gene sequence: CDR1 SGHTS, CDR2 YDEGEE. The CDR3 contains 14 residues. The ends were cut back, 4 bases at V and 3 bases at J, with 13 bases in the middle. The CDR3 sequence: CASSGSGVEETQYF. As DNA, the CDR3 is TGTGCCAGCAGCGGCTCGGGGGTCGAAGAGACCCAGTACTTC. The variable domain in full, completed from reference TRBV5-8 and TRBJ2-5, reads EAGVTQSPTHLIKTRGQQATLRCSPISGHTSVYWYQQALGLGLQFLLWYDEGEERNRGNFPPRFSGRQFPNYSSELNVNALELEDSALYLCASSGSGVEETQYFGPGTRLLVL.

This clonotype appeared many times. The chain has TRBV5-1 and TRBJ2-5, with TRBD2 matching over 7 bases. The ends lost 0 bases at V and 1 base at J; junction bases unmatched: 0. The CDR3 covers 14 residues. Germline lookup yields CDR1 SGHRS and CDR2 YFSETQ. CDR3 sequence reads: CASSLAGGQETQYF. CDR3 DNA: TGCGCCAGCAGCTTGGCGGGGGGCCAAGAGACCCAGTACTTC.

Note on this clonotype: Since a much larger clone is just one base distant, this may be a read error. V and J are TRBV12-3 or TRBV12-4 and TRBJ2-7; D is ambiguous. This CDR3 is 13 amino acids long. CDR3 sequence (DNA): TGTGCCAGCAGTTTACGACCCTCCTACGAGCAGTGCTTC. This translates into CASSLRPSYEQCF.

This clonotype has a count of ten or more. The J gene is TRBJ2-1, the V gene TRBV10-3; 7 positions agree with TRBD1. The junction had 9 bases not matched to a gene; V was cut back by 6 bases and J by 10 bases. There are 13 residues in the CDR3. In germline, CDR1 is ENHRY, CDR2 SYGVKD. The CDR3 loop is CAISATGVGEQFF. CDR3 nucleotides: TGTGCCATCAGCGCCACAGGGGTAGGGGAGCAGTTCTTC.

By its share, this clonotype is medium-sized. CDR3 coding DNA: TGCGCCAGCAGCTTTCAGGGTGCCGAGCAGTACTTC. Translating it yields CASSFQGAEQYF. This chain uses TRBV5-1 with TRBJ2-7, with a tentative D call TRBD1 (5 bases). CDR1 is SGHRS and CDR2 is YFSETQ in the germline V gene. V was clipped by 2 bases and J by 6 bases, with 9 bases between them. This CDR3 has 12 residues.

This clonotype was seen a few times. The V gene is TRBV28, the J gene TRBJ1-6; 8 bases agree with TRBD1. There are 19 residues in the CDR3. From germline, CDR1 is MDHEN and CDR2 SYDVKM. V lost 6 bases and J lost 11; bases outside the gene matches: 24. The CDR3 sequence: CASSQARGRQGISGAPLHF. CDR3 DNA: TGTGCCAGCAGCCAAGCTAGGGGGAGACAGGGGATATCAGGGGCACCCCTCCACTTT. Based on the CDR3 plus reference TRBV28 and TRBJ1-6, the full variable domain is DVKVTQSSRYLVKRTGEKVFLECVQDMDHENMFWYRQDPGLGLRLIYFSYDVKMKEKGDIPEGYSVSREKKERFSLILESASTNQTSMYLCASSQARGRQGISGAPLHFGNGTRLTVT.

Concerning this clonotype: This may arise from a read error, as a much more abundant clone is one base away. The V gene is TRBV9, the J gene TRBJ2-7, with D possibly called TRBD1 or TRBD2 (5 bases each). The length of the CDR3 is 15 residues. Germline V gene lookup returns CDR1 SGDLS and CDR2 YYNGEE. The CDR3 region has the DNA TGTGCCATCAGCGTGTCCGGGACGTATTCCTACGAGCAGTACTTC. Its protein is CAISVSGTYSYEQYF.

This clonotype was detected ten times or more. The chain joins TRBV15 to TRBJ1-2; D is ambiguous. Germline V gene data show CDR1 as LNHNV and CDR2 as YYDKDF (reference sequence). This CDR3 is built from 15 residues. V lost 3 bases and J lost 2, with 13 bases in between. CDR3 region: CATSSYLHTNYGYTF. CDR3 nucleotides: TGTGCCACCAGCAGCTATTTACATACCAACTATGGCTACACCTTC.

Many counts were recorded for this clonotype. The chain carries TRBV9 and TRBJ2-5; no clear D. V lost 0 bases, J lost 1 base, and 4 bases lay in between. This CDR3 has 13 residues. Germline-derived CDR1 and CDR2 are SGDLS and YYNGEE. The CDR3 nucleotides are TGTGCCAGCAGCGTAGCCCCCCAAGAGACCCAGTACTTC. Amino acid sequence: CASSVAPQETQYF. Filled out from reference TRBV9 and TRBJ2-5, the complete variable domain reads DSGVTQTPKHLITATGQRVTLRCSPRSGDLSVYWYQQSLDQGLQFLIQYYNGEERAKGNILERFSAQQFPDLHSELNLSSLELGDSALYFCASSVAPQETQYFGPGTRLLVL.